This T cell receptor beta chain was identified during a study of spatial heterogeneity in lung cancer. TCRdb independently ran MiXCR on the 5' RACE reads; one entry per CDR3 protein. The profile covers approximately 90,000 distinct CDR3 sequences, with roughly 10% appearing a single time and less than 9% taken by the ten largest. Time point defined: sample taken at primary tumor resection. Without sorting, whole RNA was sequenced from tumor, nontumor lung or frozen PBMC. The CDR3 loop spans 14 amino acids. Trimming took off 3 bases at V and 0 bases at J, with 6 bases between the two ends. Germline loops: CDR1 MDHEN, CDR2 SYDVKM. This clonotype was picked up many times.

The TCR was taken from a male donor with early-stage non-small cell lung cancer. This sequence joins TRBV28 and TRBJ2-4; D unclear. The sample consisted of PBMCs, taken at surgery. The CDR3, as DNA: TGTGCCAGCAGTTTGCCCCAAGCCAAAAACATTCAGTACTTC. The encoded protein is CASSLPQAKNIQYF.